The source of this TCR beta chain is a study of T cell changes during pregnancy in multiple sclerosis. Measured with immunoSEQ multiplex PCR; TCRdb has only the in-frame clones, and not every one. The sample consists of 55,000 or so clones, just under 90% of them appearing once. Source: CD4+ T cells from peripheral blood mononuclear cells, taken in the first trimester of pregnancy. The receptor's source is a female donor with multiple sclerosis, enrolled in a pregnancy study.

The CDR3 protein is CASSEKRDTDTQYF. CDR3 nucleotides: TGTGCCAGCAGTGAAAAGCGGGACACAGATACGCAGTATTTT. V and J are TRBV6-1 and TRBJ2-3; 7 nucleotides agree with TRBD2. This CDR3 spans 14 amino acids. The germline gives CDR1 MNHNS, CDR2 SASEGT. V was clipped by 2 bases and J by 2 bases; unmatched bases: 1.